A single sample gave rise to the 2 T cell receptor beta chains below, sequenced in a study of blood T cell repertoires in COVID-19. Using immunoSEQ multiplex PCR, the repertoire was profiled, and TCRdb retains in-frame clones only, with some absent. The sample lists roughly 100,000 clones, about four fifths occurring once. Sequencing was carried out using peripheral blood. These receptors were obtained from a woman in her 70s with acute or convalescent COVID-19.

In regard to this clone: The same CDR3 also results from other DNA sequences found in this sample. This chain uses TRBV19 with TRBJ1-1; D remains ambiguous. Trimming removed 4 bases from V and 1 base from J, with 7 bases in between. Germline V gives CDR1 LNHDA, CDR2 SQIVND (reference sequence). The CDR3 is made up of 13 amino acids. CDR3 nucleotides: TGTGCCAGTAGTACGACGGGGAACACTGAAGCTTTCTTT. Its translation: CASSTTGNTEAFF.

The sample holds one count of this clone. The chain is built from TRBV2 and TRBJ1-1; D gene uncertain. The CDR3 is 14 residues long. Trimming took 8 bases from V and 0 from J, leaving 13 bases between them. Looked up from germline, CDR1 is SNHLY and CDR2 is FYNNEI. The CDR3 loop reads CASSARLMNTEAFF. The CDR3 DNA is TGTGCCAGCTCAGCCCGACTAATGAACACTGAAGCTTTCTTT.